This TCR beta chain was identified during a study of blood T cell repertoires in COVID-19. The method was immunoSEQ multiplex PCR; TCRdb's version includes in-frame clones alone and lacks a portion of them. The sample includes 120,000 to 150,000 clones, approximately 84% seen only once; the top ten take 5% to 6%. V was cut by 4 bases and J by 2 bases, with 18 bases left in between. In germline, CDR1 is GTSNPN, CDR2 SVGIG (reference sequence). This CDR3 spans 17 amino acids. The chain couples TRBV30 to TRBJ1-6; possibly TRBD1 for D (6 bases). Sequenced sample: PBMCs or T cells enriched from blood (not recorded which). This clonotype originated in a man aged 35-49 years with acute COVID-19. CDR3 amino acids: CAWTHRDNGAYNSPLHF. The CDR3, as DNA: TGTGCCTGGACTCACAGGGACAACGGGGCCTATAATTCACCCCTCCACTTT.